This T cell receptor beta chain was obtained from a study of T cell responses to AZD1222 COVID-19 vaccine. Findings of the study overall: The study found vaccine-associated CD4 TCRs spanning spike, dominant at 160-218 and 743-854. Breadth and depth of Spike-specific TCRs rose after two AZD1222 doses. Only five or six individuals given AZD1222 were seropositive at baseline.

On this clone itself: Its specificity is not known.

Repertoires were generated with immunoSEQ multiplex PCR, while TCRdb's copy carries only in-frame clones and drops some. The table has 120,000 or so clones, 88% seen once. The input for sequencing was peripheral blood, taken on day 0 of AZD1222 vaccination. This receptor was identified in an adult in good health.

CDR3 in amino acids: CASSYSERGNTGELFF. CDR3 in DNA: TGTGCCAGCAGTTACTCGGAAAGGGGTAACACCGGGGAGCTGTTTTTT. The rearrangement links TRBV6-5 to TRBJ2-2; the D gene is possibly TRBD1 (5 bases). The CDR3 covers 16 residues. Germline CDR1 is MNHEY and CDR2 is SVGAGI. V was shortened by 0 bases and J by 2 bases, with 10 bases between the two germline ends.